This T cell receptor beta chain was sequenced for a study of cytomegalovirus exposure and HLA in healthy donors. This PCR relied on a set of 60 Vbeta primers and 13 Jbeta primers. The data were produced by immunoSEQ multiplex PCR, yet TCRdb's version contains in-frame clones alone and is incomplete. The data show 100,000 to 120,000 clones, with approximately 80% seen just once and around 3% held by the top ten. The sequencing input was PBMCs. This TCR was sampled from a woman in her fifties or sixties in good health and CMV-seropositive.

DNA for the CDR3: TGTGCCAGCAGCCCAAGCGGGATCTCCTACAATGAGCAGTTCTTC. Translation gives CASSPSGISYNEQFF. The V call is TRBV7-3, the J call TRBJ2-1; 7 bases line up with TRBD2. The ends lost 5 bases at V and 0 bases at J; junction bases unmatched: 4. The CDR3 spans 15 residues. From germline, CDR1 is SGHTA and CDR2 FQGTGA.